This TCR beta chain was profiled in a study of spatial heterogeneity in lung cancer. Study-wide context: Every unique TCR and UMI combination, on average, appeared more than ten times in raw reads.

Time point indicated: sample taken at primary tumor resection. Samples came from some 71 TRACERx patients with untreated early-stage lung cancer. From tumor, nontumor lung or frozen PBMC, whole RNA was taken unsorted for sequencing. Every molecule of TCR cDNA had its own unique molecular identifier. TCRdb re-analysed the 5' RACE reads in MiXCR, keeping a single row per CDR3 protein. The sample lists some 40,000 distinct CDR3 sequences, 3.1% seen once, with 36% in the top ten. In germline, CDR1 is DFQATT, CDR2 SNEGSKA (reference sequence). V was cut by 6 bases and J by 2 bases, with 13 bases left in between. There are 13 residues in the CDR3.

Here the sequenced sample was normal lung tissue next to the tumor, taken at surgery. The TCR sequence derives from a male donor with early-stage non-small cell lung cancer. The chain uses TRBV20-1 and TRBJ2-5; unclear D gene. In nucleotides, the CDR3 is TGCAGTGCCCTCTCGCCACCTCAAGAGACCCAGTACTTC. This translates into CSALSPPQETQYF.